One sample yielded the 30 T cell receptor beta chains listed below, sequenced in a study of blood T cell repertoires in COVID-19. This table comes from immunoSEQ multiplex PCR, and its TCRdb copy is limited to in-frame clones, with some not included. The sample shows 200,000 to 250,000 clones, about 86% of them seen only once. The sample comprised peripheral blood. These receptors all come from a woman between 45 and 65 years old with acute or convalescent COVID-19.

This chain joins TRBV19 and TRBJ1-5, with 9 bases fitting TRBD1. Germline values: CDR1 LNHDA, CDR2 SQIVND (reference sequence). V was clipped by 10 bases and J by 7 bases; unmatched bases: 8. The CDR3 consists of 13 residues. Here the CDR3 DNA reads TGTGCCATTTCGGACAGGGGAGGACAGCCCCAGCATTTT. Protein: CAISDRGGQPQHF. Full variable domain (rest looked up from reference TRBV19 and TRBJ1-5): DGGITQSPKYLFRKEGQNVTLSCEQNLNHDAMYWYRQDPGQGLRLIYYSQIVNDFQKGDIAEGYSVSREKKESFPLTVTSAQKNPTAFYLCAISDRGGQPQHFGDGTRLSIL.

The chain is built from TRBV9 and TRBJ1-4; D is uncertain. This CDR3 contains 15 residues. The V end lost 4 bases, the J end lost 2 bases, and 12 bases lay between the germline ends. The germline CDR1 and CDR2 sequences are SGDLS and YYNGEE. CDR3 protein: CASSPSGSTNEKLFF. The CDR3 coding sequence is TGTGCCAGCAGCCCCAGTGGCTCGACTAATGAAAAACTGTTTTTT.

The chain links TRBV12-5 to TRBJ1-4; 9 bases line up with TRBD1. The CDR3 runs to 14 residues. CDR1 LGHNT and CDR2 FRNRAP come from the germline V gene. V trimming: 6 bases; J trimming: 5 bases; junction bases outside the gene matches: 4. The DNA of the CDR3 is TGTGCTAGTGGAGCCGGACAGGGGAATGAAAAACTGTTTTTT. Translating it yields CASGAGQGNEKLFF.

The chain uses TRBV7-2 and TRBJ2-1, with D perhaps matching TRBD2 (5 bases). V was clipped by 6 bases and J by 4 bases, with 10 bases between them. This CDR3 is built from 13 residues. Germline CDR1 SGHTA, CDR2 FQGNSA. CDR3 residues: CASRSPGYNEQFF. The CDR3 DNA is TGTGCCAGCAGGTCTCCGGGATACAATGAGCAGTTCTTC. The full variable domain, in which reference TRBV7-2 and TRBJ2-1 provide the parts outside the CDR3, is GAGVSQSPSNKVTEKGKDVELRCDPISGHTALYWYRQSLGQGLEFLIYFQGNSAPDKSGLPSDRFSAERTGGSVSTLTIQRTQQEDSAVYLCASRSPGYNEQFFGPGTRLTVL.

The chain employs TRBV7-9 and TRBJ2-5, with 7 positions matching TRBD2. The V segment lost 3 bases and the J segment 4 bases; nucleotides outside the gene matches: 11. The CDR3 spans 16 residues. CDR1 and CDR2 from the germline V gene are SEHNR and FQNEAQ (reference sequence). The chain's CDR3 is CASSFVAGEVGETQYF. CDR3 DNA: TGTGCCAGCAGCTTTGTCGCGGGGGAGGTGGGAGAGACCCAGTACTTC.

The chain combines TRBV9 with TRBJ2-1; 9 bases match TRBD1. The V gene's germline CDR1 is SGDLS and CDR2 YYNGEE. The CDR3 spans 13 residues. The V and J ends lost 4 bases and 8 bases, in that order; junction bases with no gene match: 4. The CDR3 is CASSSWTGDEQFF. Here the CDR3 DNA reads TGTGCCAGCAGCTCCTGGACAGGGGATGAGCAGTTCTTC.

The chain has TRBV11-2 and TRBJ2-1; tentative D call: TRBD2 (5 bases). V dropped 1 base and J dropped 12 bases, with 13 bases sitting between them. CDR1 SGHAT and CDR2 FQNNGV come from the germline V gene. CDR3 length: 13 residues. The CDR3 sequence is CASSLGLAGRQFF. The CDR3 bases are TGTGCCAGCAGCTTAGGGCTAGCTGGAAGGCAGTTCTTC. Drawing the rest from reference TRBV11-2 and TRBJ2-1, the complete variable domain is EAGVAQSPRYKIIEKRQSVAFWCNPISGHATLYWYQQILGQGPKLLIQFQNNGVVDDSQLPKDRFSAERLKGVDSTLKIQPAKLEDSAVYLCASSLGLAGRQFFGPGTRLTVL.

The V and J genes are TRBV24-1 and TRBJ1-1, with D possibly TRBD1 on 5 matching bases. The CDR3 loop spans 16 amino acids. Germline CDR1 and CDR2: KGHDR and SFDVKD. The germline V and J ends were trimmed by 2 bases and 3 bases, with 15 bases remaining between them. The CDR3 is CATSDSARDGDTEAFF. The DNA of the CDR3 is TGTGCCACCAGTGATTCTGCCAGGGATGGTGACACTGAAGCTTTCTTT.

The chain combines TRBV5-1 with TRBJ2-7, with 7 bases that match TRBD2. Germline CDR1 reads SGHRS; CDR2 reads YFSETQ. The ends lost 4 bases at V and 2 bases at J; junction bases unmatched: 9. The CDR3 runs 15 residues. In DNA, the CDR3 is TGCGCCAGCAGCCCGGGACCCCGGGAGGCCTACGAGCAGTACTTC. Translating gives CASSPGPREAYEQYF.

This sequence joins TRBV11-3 and TRBJ1-2; D remains ambiguous. V lost 1 base, J lost 4 bases, and 13 bases lay in between. From germline, CDR1 is SGHNT and CDR2 YENEEA. The CDR3 runs 15 residues. The CDR3 coding sequence is TGTGCCAGCAGCTTAGGAGGCCCGCGATCCTATGGCTACACCTTC. This codes for CASSLGGPRSYGYTF.

The rearrangement joins TRBV10-3 to TRBJ1-1, with D possibly being TRBD1 (5 bases). The germline V and J ends were trimmed by 10 bases and 1 base, with 13 bases remaining between them. The CDR3 runs 13 residues. Per the germline V gene, CDR1 is ENHRY and CDR2 is SYGVKD. This CDR3 reads CATGGGQNTEAFF. As DNA, the CDR3 is TGTGCCACGGGGGGAGGCCAGAACACTGAAGCTTTCTTT.

This clone was detected a few times. This chain uses TRBV6-2 or TRBV6-3 with TRBJ1-5; 7 bases agree with TRBD1. CDR3 length equals 15 residues. Unmatched junction bases numbered 3, after V lost 4 bases and J lost 0 bases. Germline lookup yields CDR1 MNHEY and CDR2 SVGEGT. The CDR3 sequence: CASSSGGYSNQPQHF. The CDR3 DNA sequence: TGTGCCAGCAGTTCAGGGGGATATAGCAATCAGCCCCAGCATTTT.

The DNA for the CDR3 is TGCGCCAGCACCCAGGACAGGGGTGATTCACCCCTCCACTTT. It is translated as CASTQDRGDSPLHF. The chain couples TRBV5-1 to TRBJ1-6; 9 bases align to TRBD1. Germline assignment: CDR1 SGHRS and CDR2 YFSETQ. The CDR3 totals 14 residues. Trimming cost V 6 bases and J 8 bases; bases outside gene matches: 6.

The chain uses TRBV19 and TRBJ1-5, with a tentative D call TRBD1 (6 bases). This CDR3 region has 14 residues. CDR1 is LNHDA, CDR2 SQIVND, per germline (reference sequence). The V and J ends lost 0 bases and 7 bases respectively, with 10 bases between them. The CDR3 here is CASSIEGARQPQHF. The CDR3, as DNA: TGTGCCAGTAGTATAGAGGGGGCGAGGCAGCCCCAGCATTTT.

This clone was seen only a few times. The chain joins TRBV6-5 to TRBJ2-7, with TRBD2 matching over 8 bases. V lost 5 bases and J lost 2; bases outside the gene matches: 5. The germline V gene has CDR1 MNHEY and CDR2 SVGAGI. CDR3 size: 14 residues. CDR3 sequence reads: CASSTAGAPYEQYF. The CDR3 DNA reads TGTGCCAGCAGTACAGCGGGAGCCCCCTACGAGCAGTACTTC.

The sample holds many counts of this clone. The chain uses TRBV7-9 and TRBJ1-2; D gene uncertain. The length of the CDR3 is 14 residues. V shed 3 bases and J shed 3 bases, with 11 bases lying between them. Germline CDR1 and CDR2: SEHNR and FQNEAQ (reference sequence). CDR3 in DNA: TGTGCCAGCAGCTTTGAGGGAACAGACTATGGCTACACCTTC. As protein: CASSFEGTDYGYTF.

This chain uses TRBV5-6 with TRBJ1-4; TRBD1 is a possible D gene (5 bases). CDR3 length: 16 residues. V dropped 1 base and J dropped 5 bases, with 15 bases sitting between them. Germline CDR1 reads SGHDT; CDR2 reads YYEEEE. CDR3 protein: CASSLTGRGMNEKLFF. The CDR3 nucleotides are TGTGCCAGCAGCTTGACGGGGCGGGGGATGAATGAAAAACTGTTTTTT.

The genes are TRBV7-8 and TRBJ1-3; 8 bases map to TRBD1. The CDR3 is 15 residues long. The V segment lost 5 bases and the J segment 0 bases; nucleotides outside the gene matches: 3. Germline loops: CDR1 SGHVS, CDR2 FQNEAQ. The CDR3 DNA reads TGTGCCAGCAGCAACACAGGGGGCTCTGGAAACACCATATATTTT. Its translation: CASSNTGGSGNTIYF.

The V gene is TRBV19, the J gene TRBJ2-7; TRBD1 matches 9 bases. This CDR3 spans 15 amino acids. Per the germline V gene, CDR1 is LNHDA and CDR2 is SQIVND (reference sequence). The ends lost 4 bases at V and 3 bases at J; junction bases unmatched: 7. The chain's CDR3 is CASSTPGQGSYEQYF. CDR3 nucleotide sequence: TGTGCCAGTAGTACCCCGGGACAGGGAAGCTACGAGCAGTACTTC.

The chain carries TRBV30 and TRBJ1-3, with D possibly matching TRBD1 (6 bases). The V end lost 2 bases, the J end lost 2 bases, and 16 bases lay between the germline ends. The CDR3 is 16 residues long. Per germline, CDR1 GTSNPN and CDR2 SVGIG (reference sequence). DNA for the CDR3: TGTGCCTGGAGTTTAGGCGGGGGGCTTACTGGAAACACCATATATTTT. Residues: CAWSLGGGLTGNTIYF.

The V and J genes are TRBV9 and TRBJ2-3; 8 nucleotides agree with TRBD2. The CDR3 runs to 15 residues. In germline, CDR1 is SGDLS, CDR2 YYNGEE. Losses at the gene ends were 4 bases for V and 4 bases for J; bases not matched to a gene: 8. This chain's CDR3 is CASSSSGSPPDTQYF. CDR3 sequence (DNA): TGTGCCAGCAGCTCCAGCGGGAGTCCCCCAGATACGCAGTATTTT.

The chain has TRBV20-1 and TRBJ2-3; D is unclear. V was cut by 7 bases and J by 4 bases, with 9 bases left in between. The CDR3 is 11 residues long. Germline CDR1 and CDR2: DFQATT and SNEGSKA (reference sequence). Here the CDR3 reads CSVGRADTQYF. Written as DNA, the CDR3 is TGCAGTGTTGGGCGTGCAGATACGCAGTATTTT.

This rearrangement joins TRBV7-2 to TRBJ1-5; D is unclear. Trimming left V 2 bases short and J 5 bases short, with 7 bases between. The CDR3 runs to 13 residues. From germline, CDR1 is SGHTA and CDR2 FQGNSA. The chain's CDR3 is CASSLTADQPQHF. CDR3 DNA sequence: TGTGCCAGCAGCTTAACAGCAGATCAGCCCCAGCATTTT.

This rearrangement joins TRBV10-3 to TRBJ2-7; 8 positions match TRBD1. CDR3 size: 15 residues. The V segment lost 5 bases and the J segment 0 bases; nucleotides outside the gene matches: 6. Germline V CDR1 and CDR2: ENHRY, SYGVKD. CDR3 in DNA: TGTGCCATCAGTTCCGACAGGGGAGGCTCCTACGAGCAGTACTTC. Protein: CAISSDRGGSYEQYF.

This chain connects TRBV20-1 to TRBJ2-1, with 10 nucleotides matching TRBD2. The CDR3 spans 14 residues. V shed 3 bases and J 8 bases; nucleotides not matched to a gene: 7. The germline V gene has CDR1 DFQATT and CDR2 SNEGSKA (reference sequence). CDR3 DNA sequence: TGCAGTGCTAGTCTAGCGGGAGTTAACGATGAGCAGTTCTTC. Its translation is CSASLAGVNDEQFF.

This chain connects TRBV9 to TRBJ2-5; 9 nucleotides agree with TRBD1. The CDR3 length is 14 residues. CDR1 is SGDLS and CDR2 is YYNGEE in the germline V gene. Trimming cost V 2 bases and J 5 bases; bases outside gene matches: 4. This CDR3 is CASSVGQGKETQYF. CDR3 nucleotides: TGTGCCAGCAGCGTTGGACAGGGGAAGGAGACCCAGTACTTC. The full variable domain, its missing parts supplied by reference TRBV9 and TRBJ2-5, is DSGVTQTPKHLITATGQRVTLRCSPRSGDLSVYWYQQSLDQGLQFLIQYYNGEERAKGNILERFSAQQFPDLHSELNLSSLELGDSALYFCASSVGQGKETQYFGPGTRLLVL.

The chain is built from TRBV9 and TRBJ2-1, with D tentatively TRBD2 (5 bases). Looked up from germline, CDR1 is SGDLS and CDR2 is YYNGEE. The CDR3 is made up of 13 amino acids. The ends were cut back, 3 bases at V and 2 bases at J, with 6 bases in the middle. The chain's CDR3 is CASSGTPYNEQFF. The DNA of the CDR3 is TGTGCCAGCAGCGGGACTCCCTACAATGAGCAGTTCTTC.

CDR3 loop: CASSFFDRGGGYTF. CDR3 coding DNA: TGTGCCAGCAGTTTCTTCGACAGGGGTGGTGGCTACACCTTC. This chain uses TRBV6-5 with TRBJ1-2, with 8 bases fitting TRBD1. The CDR3 loop spans 14 amino acids. Germline V CDR1 and CDR2: MNHEY, SVGAGI. Trimming cost V 4 bases and J 7 bases; bases outside gene matches: 8.

The gene calls are TRBV7-8 and TRBJ2-3; no firm D call. The CDR3 spans 14 residues. Germline V gene sequence: CDR1 SGHVS, CDR2 FQNEAQ. Trimming took 2 bases from V and 4 from J, leaving 10 bases between them. The CDR3 here is CASSLNPSADTQYF. Written as DNA, the CDR3 is TGTGCCAGCAGCTTAAACCCTTCGGCAGATACGCAGTATTTT.

The rearrangement links TRBV7-2 to TRBJ2-3, with a weak D call TRBD2 (6 bases). The CDR3 is 13 residues long. V lost 6 bases and J lost 3, with 10 bases in between. Germline loops: CDR1 SGHTA, CDR2 FQGNSA. DNA of the CDR3: TGTGCCAGCAGAAGACTAGGGACAGATACGCAGTATTTT. Translation gives CASRRLGTDTQYF. The full variable domain, completed using reference TRBV7-2 and TRBJ2-3, is GAGVSQSPSNKVTEKGKDVELRCDPISGHTALYWYRQSLGQGLEFLIYFQGNSAPDKSGLPSDRFSAERTGGSVSTLTIQRTQQEDSAVYLCASRRLGTDTQYFGPGTRLTVL.